The 6 T cell receptor beta chains given below trace back to one sample, sequenced in a study of OX40 agonist ivuxolimab in advanced cancers. Measured with immunoSEQ multiplex PCR; TCRdb has only the in-frame clones, and not every one. The sample records about 62,000 clones, 85% to 95% being singletons. Here the sequenced sample was CD4+ or CD8+ T cells sorted from blood, taken in a trial of the OX40 agonist ivuxolimab. The receptors were gathered from an adult with an advanced solid tumor such as melanoma, head and neck, liver or kidney cancer.

The chain uses TRBV9 and TRBJ2-1, with D possibly being TRBD2 (6 bases). Germline V lookup: CDR1 SGDLS, CDR2 YYNGEE. CDR3 length equals 14 residues. V lost 2 bases to trimming and J lost 3 bases, with 9 bases between them. The CDR3 spells CASSVEGIYNEQFF. The DNA of the CDR3 is TGTGCCAGCAGCGTGGAGGGAATCTACAATGAGCAGTTCTTC.

The chain joins TRBV4-1 to TRBJ2-3; perhaps TRBD2 as D (5 bases). The CDR3 contains 14 residues. V lost 1 base and J lost 6, with 11 bases in between. Germline CDR1 is MGHRA and CDR2 is YSYEKL. CDR3 amino acids: CASSQGRFKDTQYF. In DNA form, the CDR3 reads TGCGCCAGCAGCCAAGGGAGGTTCAAGGATACGCAGTATTTT.

The chain combines TRBV7-9 with TRBJ1-1; D uncertain. V was clipped by 1 base and J by 6 bases, with 15 bases between them. The CDR3 totals 15 residues. The germline gives CDR1 SEHNR, CDR2 FQNEAQ (reference sequence). In nucleotides, the CDR3 is TGTGCCAGCAGCTTAGAAATCGGAGGCTGGGCTGAAGCTTTCTTT. Its translation: CASSLEIGGWAEAFF.

This clone was counted only a few times. The chain uses TRBV19 and TRBJ2-5; possible D gene TRBD1, 6 bases. V lost 2 bases and J 5 bases, leaving 9 bases between the germline ends. Germline CDR1 is LNHDA and CDR2 is SQIVND (reference sequence). The CDR3 totals 13 residues. The CDR3 spells CASSITGWETQYF. The DNA for the CDR3 is TGTGCCAGTAGTATAACAGGGTGGGAGACCCAGTACTTC.

This sequence joins TRBV14 and TRBJ1-2; 8 bases fit TRBD1. The CDR3 is 15 amino acids. Germline V gene data show CDR1 as SGHDN and CDR2 as FVKESK. V gave up 2 bases and J gave up 4 bases; unmatched junction bases: 6. CDR3 amino acids: CASSQSRQGIYGYTF. CDR3 sequence (DNA): TGTGCCAGCAGCCAAAGTAGACAGGGGATCTATGGCTACACCTTC.

The chain recombines TRBV14 with TRBJ2-7, with D possibly being TRBD1 (5 bases). Trimming took 3 bases from V and 4 from J, leaving 13 bases between them. This CDR3 region has 14 residues. Per the germline V gene, CDR1 is SGHDN and CDR2 is FVKESK. Written as DNA, the CDR3 is TGTGCCAGCAGCCAGCGGTTACAGGTATACGAGCAGTACTTC. It yields the protein CASSQRLQVYEQYF.